This T cell receptor beta chain was recovered during a study of CD8 T cells in Susac syndrome. The RNA, roughly 0.5 to 1 ug, was put through reverse transcription using random hexamers. TCRdb processed the immunoSEQ multiplex PCR reads anew with MiXCR; each CDR3 protein has one entry. The profile covers more than 90,000 distinct CDR3 sequences, with approximately 93% appearing a single time and roughly 0.088% taken by the ten largest. Germline V CDR1 and CDR2: SGHNT, YYREEE (reference sequence). The junction had 6 bases not matched to a gene; V was cut back by 4 bases and J by 7 bases. The CDR3 runs 14 residues.

The sequenced material came from CD4+ T cells from PBMCs. V and J are TRBV5-4 and TRBJ1-2; TRBD1 matches at 11 bases. The TCR was taken from a human donor with multiple sclerosis. The CDR3 here is CASSPGQGAAGYTF. DNA of the CDR3: TGTGCCAGCAGCCCAGGACAGGGGGCGGCTGGCTACACCTTC.